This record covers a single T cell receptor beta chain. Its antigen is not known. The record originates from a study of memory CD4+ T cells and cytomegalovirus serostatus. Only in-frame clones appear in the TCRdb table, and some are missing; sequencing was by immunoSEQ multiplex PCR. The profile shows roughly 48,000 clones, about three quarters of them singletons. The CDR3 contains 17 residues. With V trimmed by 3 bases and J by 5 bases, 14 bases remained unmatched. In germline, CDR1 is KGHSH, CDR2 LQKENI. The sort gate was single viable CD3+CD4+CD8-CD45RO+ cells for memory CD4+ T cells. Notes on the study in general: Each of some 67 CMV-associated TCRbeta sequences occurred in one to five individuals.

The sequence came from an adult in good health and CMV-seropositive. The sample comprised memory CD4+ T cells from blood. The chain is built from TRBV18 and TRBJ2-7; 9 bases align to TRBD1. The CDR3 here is CASSPLSPGQGGNEQYF. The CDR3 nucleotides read TGTGCCAGCTCACCTCTTTCGCCGGGACAGGGCGGGAACGAGCAGTACTTC. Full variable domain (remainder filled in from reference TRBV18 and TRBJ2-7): NAGVMQNPRHLVRRRGQEARLRCSPMKGHSHVYWYRQLPEEGLKFMVYLQKENIIDESGMPKERFSAEFPKEGPSILRIQQVVRGDSAAYFCASSPLSPGQGGNEQYFGPGTRLTVT.